The clone carrying this TCR beta chain has at least ten counts. What it binds is unknown. TCR beta CDR3 regions were amplified from RNA transcripts. The HTBI primer set was used in a first-round RT-PCR of the TCR CDR3. TCRdb reanalysed the multiplex PCR reads using MiXCR and keeps one entry per CDR3 protein. The profile shows 560,000 or so distinct CDR3 sequences, roughly 46% of them singletons. Researchers defined stable Graves' hyperthyroidism as no ophthalmopathy progression within 18 months. Germline-derived CDR1 and CDR2 are LNHNV and YYDKDF (reference sequence). This CDR3 contains 15 residues. The V end was cut by 3 bases, the J end by 8 bases, with 16 bases between. This sample was taken from a study of T cells in Graves' hyperthyroidism and ophthalmopathy. Points from the study as a whole: Among thyroid clonotypes expanded above 0.001, most also appeared in blood. In simple terms, a model built on 13 V-J features told ophthalmopathy apart from stable hyperthyroidism. The model forecast ophthalmopathy, anticipating it by a median around 6.4 months before onset.

The TCR sequence derives from a woman between 18 and 30 years old with Graves' hyperthyroidism. The specimen was peripheral blood or thyroid tissue (not recorded which). The chain combines TRBV15 with TRBJ1-4, with a tentative D call TRBD1 (5 bases). This CDR3 reads CATSRSRGTGEKLFF. CDR3 DNA: TGTGCCACCAGCAGGTCCCGAGGGACCGGAGAAAAACTGTTTTTT.